This T cell receptor beta chain stems from a study of blood T cell repertoires in COVID-19. Study overall: Acute and convalescent COVID-19 samples came from the United States, Italy and Spain. From T cells, B-cell-depleted T cells, or PBMCs came the material, which was cDNA or gDNA.

V dropped 5 bases and J dropped 1 base, with 12 bases sitting between them. From germline, CDR1 is MNHEY and CDR2 SVGAGI. There are 15 residues in the CDR3. Per the study methods: Amplified reference gene primers provided the basis for estimating nucleated cell counts. Assay used: immunoSEQ multiplex PCR; TCRdb lists only in-frame clones, some missing. For V, J and clone size, that table is used; D and trimming come from the DNA. The sample has more than 90,000 clones; about 88% are singletons. The TCR was taken from a man in his forties or fifties with acute or convalescent COVID-19. The sample taken for sequencing was peripheral blood. The chain carries TRBV6-5 and TRBJ1-5; D unresolved. CDR3 residues: CASSTAGRSNQPQHF. In nucleotides, the CDR3 is TGTGCCAGCAGTACCGCTGGGAGGAGCAATCAGCCCCAGCATTTT.